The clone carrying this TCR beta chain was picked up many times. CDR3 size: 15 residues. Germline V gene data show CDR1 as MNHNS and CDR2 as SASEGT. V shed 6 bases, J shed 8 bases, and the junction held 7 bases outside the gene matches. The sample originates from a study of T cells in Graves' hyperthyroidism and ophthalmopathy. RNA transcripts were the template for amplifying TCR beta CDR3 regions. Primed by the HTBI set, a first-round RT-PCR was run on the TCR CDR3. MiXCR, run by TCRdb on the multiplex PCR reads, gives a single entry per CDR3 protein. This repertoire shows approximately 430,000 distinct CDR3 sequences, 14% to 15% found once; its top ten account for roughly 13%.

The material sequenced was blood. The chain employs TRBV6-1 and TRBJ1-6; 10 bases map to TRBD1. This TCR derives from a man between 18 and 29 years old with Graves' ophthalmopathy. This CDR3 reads CASSASTGGDSPLHF. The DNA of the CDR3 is TGTGCCAGCAGCGCATCGACAGGGGGCGATTCACCCCTCCACTTT.